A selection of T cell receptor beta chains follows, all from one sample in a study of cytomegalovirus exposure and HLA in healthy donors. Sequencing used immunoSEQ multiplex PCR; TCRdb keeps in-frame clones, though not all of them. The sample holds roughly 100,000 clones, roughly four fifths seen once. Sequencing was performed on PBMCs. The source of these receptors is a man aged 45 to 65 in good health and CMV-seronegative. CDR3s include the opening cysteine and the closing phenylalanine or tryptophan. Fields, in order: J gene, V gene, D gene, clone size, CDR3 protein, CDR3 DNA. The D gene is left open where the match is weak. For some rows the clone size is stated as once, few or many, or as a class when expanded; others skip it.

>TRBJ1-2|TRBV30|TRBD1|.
CAWISWGQGDYGYTF
TGTGCCTGGATATCTTGGGGACAGGGAGACTATGGCTACACCTTC
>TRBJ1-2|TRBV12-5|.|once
CASGLVADYGYTF
TGTGCTAGTGGTTTGGTGGCAGACTATGGCTACACCTTC
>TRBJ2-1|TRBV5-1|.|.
CASSLDGWGGGNEQFF
TGCGCCAGCAGCTTGGACGGTTGGGGGGGCGGCAATGAGCAGTTCTTC
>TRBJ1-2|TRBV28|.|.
CASSLYGSFYGYTF
TGTGCCAGCAGTTTATATGGCTCTTTCTATGGCTACACCTTC
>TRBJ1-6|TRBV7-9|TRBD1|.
CASSPGTAYNSPLHF
TGTGCCAGCAGTCCCGGGACAGCATATAATTCACCCCTCCACTTT
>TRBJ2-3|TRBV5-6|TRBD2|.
CASSPISGGATDTQYF
TGTGCCAGCAGCCCGATTAGCGGGGGGGCCACAGATACGCAGTATTTT
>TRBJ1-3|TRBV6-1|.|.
CATGEAGGNTIYF
TGTGCCACGGGGGAGGCGGGGGGAAACACCATATATTTT
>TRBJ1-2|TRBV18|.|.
CASSRRDLNYGYTF
TGTGCCAGCTCTAGACGGGACTTGAACTATGGCTACACCTTC
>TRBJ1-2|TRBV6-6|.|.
CASSINYGYTF
TGTGCCAGCAGTATAAACTATGGCTACACCTTC
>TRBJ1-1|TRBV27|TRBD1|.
CASSSADRASRRVTEAFF
TGTGCCAGCAGTTCCGCAGACAGGGCATCAAGGCGGGTCACTGAAGCTTTCTTT
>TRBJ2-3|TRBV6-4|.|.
CASGEGGGTDTQYF
TGTGCCAGCGGAGAAGGCGGGGGCACAGATACGCAGTATTTT
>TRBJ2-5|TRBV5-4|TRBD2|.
CASSPTSGGNQETQYF
TGTGCCAGCAGCCCGACTAGCGGGGGGAACCAAGAGACCCAGTACTTC
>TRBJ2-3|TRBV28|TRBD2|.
CASRAGGRGTDTQYF
TGTGCCAGCAGAGCGGGGGGCCGGGGGACAGATACGCAGTATTTT
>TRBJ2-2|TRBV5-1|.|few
CASSIEAQGVLRANTGELFF
TGCGCCAGCAGCATTGAAGCCCAGGGCGTTTTGAGAGCGAACACCGGGGAGCTGTTTTTT
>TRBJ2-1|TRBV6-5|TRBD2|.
CASSYSASGGANEQFF
TGTGCCAGCAGTTACTCGGCTAGCGGGGGGGCGAATGAGCAGTTCTTC
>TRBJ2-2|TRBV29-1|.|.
CSVAKSANTGELFF
TGCAGCGTCGCGAAAAGCGCGAACACCGGGGAGCTGTTTTTT
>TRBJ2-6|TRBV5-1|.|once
CASSLTGFSSGANVLTF
TGCGCCAGCAGCTTAACAGGGTTTAGCTCTGGGGCCAACGTCCTGACTTTC
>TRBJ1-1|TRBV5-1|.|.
CASSLAVTVPRNTEAFF
TGCGCCAGCAGCTTGGCTGTGACAGTGCCGAGGAACACTGAAGCTTTCTTT
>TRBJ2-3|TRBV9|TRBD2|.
CASRRTSGGTGLDTQYF
TGTGCCAGCAGAAGGACTAGCGGGGGGACCGGTTTAGATACGCAGTATTTT